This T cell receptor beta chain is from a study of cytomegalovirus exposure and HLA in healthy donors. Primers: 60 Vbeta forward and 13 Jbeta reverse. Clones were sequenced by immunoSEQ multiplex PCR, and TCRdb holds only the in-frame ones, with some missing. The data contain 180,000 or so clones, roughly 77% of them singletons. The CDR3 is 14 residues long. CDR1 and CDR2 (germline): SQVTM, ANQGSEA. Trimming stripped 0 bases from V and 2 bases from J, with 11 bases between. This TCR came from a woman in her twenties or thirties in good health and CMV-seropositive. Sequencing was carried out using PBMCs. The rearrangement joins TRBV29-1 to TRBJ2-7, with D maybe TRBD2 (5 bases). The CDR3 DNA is TGCAGCGTTGAAGATATGGACGGGACCTACGAGCAGTACTTC. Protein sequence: CSVEDMDGTYEQYF.